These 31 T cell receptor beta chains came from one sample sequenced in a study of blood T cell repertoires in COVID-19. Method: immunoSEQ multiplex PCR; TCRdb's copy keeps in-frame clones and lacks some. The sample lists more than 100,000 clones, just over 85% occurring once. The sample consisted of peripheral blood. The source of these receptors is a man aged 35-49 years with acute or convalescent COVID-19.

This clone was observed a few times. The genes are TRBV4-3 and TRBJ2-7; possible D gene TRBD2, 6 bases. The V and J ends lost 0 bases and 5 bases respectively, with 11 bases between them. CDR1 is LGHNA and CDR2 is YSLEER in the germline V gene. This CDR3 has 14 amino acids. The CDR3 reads CASSQDRGVHEQYF. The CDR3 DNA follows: TGCGCCAGCAGCCAAGATCGCGGGGTCCACGAGCAGTACTTC.

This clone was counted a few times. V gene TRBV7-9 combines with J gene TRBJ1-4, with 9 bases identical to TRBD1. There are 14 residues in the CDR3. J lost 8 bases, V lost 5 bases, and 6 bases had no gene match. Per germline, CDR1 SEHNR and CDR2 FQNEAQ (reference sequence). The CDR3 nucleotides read TGTGCCAGCAGCCAAACAGGGGGCCACGAAAAACTGTTTTTT. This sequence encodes CASSQTGGHEKLFF.

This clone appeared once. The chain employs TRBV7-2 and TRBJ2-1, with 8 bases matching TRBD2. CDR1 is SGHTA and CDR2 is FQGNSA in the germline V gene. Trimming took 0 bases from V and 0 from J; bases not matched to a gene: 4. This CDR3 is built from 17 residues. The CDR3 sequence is CASSLAILAGSYNEQFF. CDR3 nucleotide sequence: TGTGCCAGCAGCTTAGCTATTCTAGCGGGCTCCTACAATGAGCAGTTCTTC.

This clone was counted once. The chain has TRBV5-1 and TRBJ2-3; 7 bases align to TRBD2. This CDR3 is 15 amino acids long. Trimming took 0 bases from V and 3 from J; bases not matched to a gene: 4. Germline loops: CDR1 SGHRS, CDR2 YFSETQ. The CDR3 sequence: CASSLAAGGTDTQYF. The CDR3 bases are TGCGCCAGCAGCTTGGCCGCCGGGGGGACAGATACGCAGTATTTT. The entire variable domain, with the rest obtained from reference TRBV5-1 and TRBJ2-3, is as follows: KAGVTQTPRYLIKTRGQQVTLSCSPISGHRSVSWYQQTPGQGLQFLFEYFSETQRNKGNFPGRFSGRQFSNSRSEMNVSTLELGDSALYLCASSLAAGGTDTQYFGPGTRLTVL.

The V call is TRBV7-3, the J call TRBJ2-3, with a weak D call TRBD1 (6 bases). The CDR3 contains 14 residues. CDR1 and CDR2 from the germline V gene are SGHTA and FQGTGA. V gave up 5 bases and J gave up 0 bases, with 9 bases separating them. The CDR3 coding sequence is TGTGCCAGCAGCCCGGGACATAGCACAGATACGCAGTATTTT. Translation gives CASSPGHSTDTQYF.

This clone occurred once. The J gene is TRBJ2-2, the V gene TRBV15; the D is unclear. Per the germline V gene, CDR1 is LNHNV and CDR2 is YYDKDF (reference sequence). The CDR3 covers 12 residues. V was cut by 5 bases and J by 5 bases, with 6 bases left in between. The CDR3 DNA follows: TGTGCCACCAGCGTGACAACCGGGGAGCTGTTTTTT. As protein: CATSVTTGELFF.

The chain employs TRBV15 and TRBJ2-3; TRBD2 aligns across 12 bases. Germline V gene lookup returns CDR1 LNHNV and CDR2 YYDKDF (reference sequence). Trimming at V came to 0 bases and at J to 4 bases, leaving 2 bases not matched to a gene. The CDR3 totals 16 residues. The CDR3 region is CATSRDLAGGPDTQYF. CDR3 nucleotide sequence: TGTGCCACCAGCAGAGACCTAGCGGGGGGGCCAGATACGCAGTATTTT.

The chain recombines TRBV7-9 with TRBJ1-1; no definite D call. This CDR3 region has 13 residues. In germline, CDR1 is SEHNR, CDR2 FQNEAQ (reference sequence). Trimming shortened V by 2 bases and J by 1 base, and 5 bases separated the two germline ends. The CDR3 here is CASSLRWNTEAFF. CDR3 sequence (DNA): TGTGCCAGCAGCTTACGTTGGAACACTGAAGCTTTCTTT.

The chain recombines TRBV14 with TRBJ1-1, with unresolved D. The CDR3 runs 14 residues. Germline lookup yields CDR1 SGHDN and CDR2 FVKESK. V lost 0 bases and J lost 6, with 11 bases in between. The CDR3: CASSQEPEGAEAFF. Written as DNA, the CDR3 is TGTGCCAGCAGCCAAGAACCCGAGGGCGCTGAAGCTTTCTTT.

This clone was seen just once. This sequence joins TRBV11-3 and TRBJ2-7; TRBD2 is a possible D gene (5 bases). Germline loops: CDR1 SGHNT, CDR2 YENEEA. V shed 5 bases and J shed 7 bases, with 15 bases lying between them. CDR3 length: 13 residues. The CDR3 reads CASSPRSGKEQYF. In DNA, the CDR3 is TGTGCCAGCAGCCCTAGATCGGGGAAAGAGCAGTACTTC.

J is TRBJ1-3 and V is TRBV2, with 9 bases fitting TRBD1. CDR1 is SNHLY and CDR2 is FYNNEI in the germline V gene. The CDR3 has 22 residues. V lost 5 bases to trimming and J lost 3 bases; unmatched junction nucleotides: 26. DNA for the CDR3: TGTGCCAGCAGTCCTCCTAAGTATCCGGGTGCCGGGACAGGGATTCGTGGAAACACCATATATTTT. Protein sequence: CASSPPKYPGAGTGIRGNTIYF. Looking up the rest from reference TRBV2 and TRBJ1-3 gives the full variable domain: EPEVTQTPSHQVTQMGQEVILRCVPISNHLYFYWYRQILGQKVEFLVSFYNNEISEKSEIFDDQFSVERPDGSNFTLKIRSTKLEDSAMYFCASSPPKYPGAGTGIRGNTIYFGEGSWLTVV.

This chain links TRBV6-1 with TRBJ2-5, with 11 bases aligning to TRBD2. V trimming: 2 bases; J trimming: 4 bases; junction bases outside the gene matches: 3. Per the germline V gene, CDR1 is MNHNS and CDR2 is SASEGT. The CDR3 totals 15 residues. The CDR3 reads CASSENSGRGETQYF. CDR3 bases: TGTGCCAGCAGTGAAAATAGCGGGAGGGGAGAGACCCAGTACTTC.

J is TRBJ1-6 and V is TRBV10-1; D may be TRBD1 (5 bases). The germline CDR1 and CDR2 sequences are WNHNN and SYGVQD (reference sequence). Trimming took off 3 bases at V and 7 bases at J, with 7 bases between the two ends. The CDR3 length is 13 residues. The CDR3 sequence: CASSERGNSPLHF. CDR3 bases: TGCGCCAGCAGTGAAAGGGGCAATTCACCCCTCCACTTT.

CDR3 in amino acids: CASQILRGGNQPQHF. CDR3 DNA sequence: TGTGCCAGTCAAATTCTCAGGGGTGGCAATCAGCCCCAGCATTTT. V gene TRBV19 combines with J gene TRBJ1-5; a weak D match, TRBD1 (6 bases). This CDR3 spans 15 amino acids. Trimming removed 8 bases from V and 2 bases from J, with 16 bases in between. CDR1 LNHDA and CDR2 SQIVND come from the germline V gene (reference sequence).

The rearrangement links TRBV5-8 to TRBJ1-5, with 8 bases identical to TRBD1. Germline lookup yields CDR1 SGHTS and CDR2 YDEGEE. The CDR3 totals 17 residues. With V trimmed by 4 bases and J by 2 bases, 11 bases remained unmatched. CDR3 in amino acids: CASSDWRQGSRNQPQHF. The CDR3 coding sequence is TGTGCCAGCAGCGATTGGCGACAGGGGAGTCGCAATCAGCCCCAGCATTTT.

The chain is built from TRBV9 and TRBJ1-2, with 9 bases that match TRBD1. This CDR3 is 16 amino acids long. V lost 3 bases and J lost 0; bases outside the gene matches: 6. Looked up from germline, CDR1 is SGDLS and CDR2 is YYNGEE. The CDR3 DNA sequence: TGTGCCAGCAGCGCGACTAGACAGGGGGCTAACTATGGCTACACCTTC. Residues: CASSATRQGANYGYTF.

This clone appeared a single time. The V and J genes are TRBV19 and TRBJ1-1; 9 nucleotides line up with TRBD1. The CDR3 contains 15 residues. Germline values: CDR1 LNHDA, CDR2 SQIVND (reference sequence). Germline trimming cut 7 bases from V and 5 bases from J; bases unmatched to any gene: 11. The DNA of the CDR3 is TGTGCCAGTACCCCGTATGTACAGGGGGCAACTGAAGCTTTCTTT. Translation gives CASTPYVQGATEAFF.

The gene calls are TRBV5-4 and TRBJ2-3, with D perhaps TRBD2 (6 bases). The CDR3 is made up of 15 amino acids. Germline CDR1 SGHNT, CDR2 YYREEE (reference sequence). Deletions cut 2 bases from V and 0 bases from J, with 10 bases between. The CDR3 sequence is CASSFSGPSTDTQYF. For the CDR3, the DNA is TGTGCCAGCAGCTTTAGCGGACCTAGCACAGATACGCAGTATTTT.

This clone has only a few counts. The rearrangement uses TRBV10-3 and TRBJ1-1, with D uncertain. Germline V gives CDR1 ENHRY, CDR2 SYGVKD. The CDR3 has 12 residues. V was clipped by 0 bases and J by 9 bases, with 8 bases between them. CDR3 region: CAISESGSQAFF. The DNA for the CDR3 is TGTGCCATCAGTGAGTCGGGGAGTCAAGCTTTCTTT.

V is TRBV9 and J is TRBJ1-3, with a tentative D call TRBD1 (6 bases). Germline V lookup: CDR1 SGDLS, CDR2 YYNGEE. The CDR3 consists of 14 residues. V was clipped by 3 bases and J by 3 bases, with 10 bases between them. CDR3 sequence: CASSETGSGNTIYF. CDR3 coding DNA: TGTGCCAGCAGCGAGACAGGCAGTGGAAACACCATATATTTT.

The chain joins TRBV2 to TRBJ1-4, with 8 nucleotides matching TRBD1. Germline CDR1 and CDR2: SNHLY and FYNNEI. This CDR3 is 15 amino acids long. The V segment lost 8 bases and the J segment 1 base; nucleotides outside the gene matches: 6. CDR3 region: CASAKDRGTNEKLFF. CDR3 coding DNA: TGTGCCAGCGCTAAAGACAGGGGAACTAATGAAAAACTGTTTTTT.

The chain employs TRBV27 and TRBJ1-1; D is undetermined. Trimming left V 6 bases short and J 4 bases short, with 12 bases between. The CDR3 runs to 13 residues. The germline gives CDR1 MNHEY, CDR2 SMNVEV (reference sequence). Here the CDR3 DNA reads TGTGCCAGCAGCTTCACATCGGGCACTGAAGCTTTCTTT. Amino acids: CASSFTSGTEAFF.

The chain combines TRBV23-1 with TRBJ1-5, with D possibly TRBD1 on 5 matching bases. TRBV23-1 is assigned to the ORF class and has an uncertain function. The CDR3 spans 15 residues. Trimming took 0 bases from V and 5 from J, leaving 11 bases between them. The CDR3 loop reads CASSQSWGGDQPQHF. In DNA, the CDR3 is TGCGCCAGCAGTCAATCATGGGGAGGGGATCAGCCCCAGCATTTT.

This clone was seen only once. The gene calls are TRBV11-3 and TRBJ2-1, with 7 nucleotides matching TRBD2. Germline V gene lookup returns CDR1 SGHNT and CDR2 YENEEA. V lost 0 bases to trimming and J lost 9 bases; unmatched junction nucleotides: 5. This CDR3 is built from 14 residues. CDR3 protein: CASSLEWQRGEQFF. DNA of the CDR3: TGTGCCAGCAGCTTAGAGTGGCAGCGGGGTGAGCAGTTCTTC.

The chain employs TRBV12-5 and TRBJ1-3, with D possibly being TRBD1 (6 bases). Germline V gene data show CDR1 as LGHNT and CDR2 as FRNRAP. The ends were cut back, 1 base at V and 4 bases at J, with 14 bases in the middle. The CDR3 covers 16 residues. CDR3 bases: TGTGCTAGTGGTTTGGGGGACATAGGCTCGGGAAACACCATATATTTT. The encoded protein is CASGLGDIGSGNTIYF.

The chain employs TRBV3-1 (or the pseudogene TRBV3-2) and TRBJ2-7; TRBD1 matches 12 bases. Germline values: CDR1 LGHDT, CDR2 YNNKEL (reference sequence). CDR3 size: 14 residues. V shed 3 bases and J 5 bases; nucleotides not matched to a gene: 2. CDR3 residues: CASSQGQGADEQYF. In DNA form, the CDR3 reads TGTGCCAGCAGCCAGGGACAGGGGGCCGACGAGCAGTACTTC.

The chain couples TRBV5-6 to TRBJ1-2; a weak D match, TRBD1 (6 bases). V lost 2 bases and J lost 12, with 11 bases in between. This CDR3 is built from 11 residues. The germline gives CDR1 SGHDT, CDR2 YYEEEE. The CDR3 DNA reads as TGTGCCAGCAGCTTCGGGGGGCGGAACACCTTC. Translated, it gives CASSFGGRNTF.

CDR3 sequence: CASSGGLGSPLHF. The CDR3 nucleotides read TGTGCCAGCAGTGGTGGTTTGGGCTCACCCCTCCACTTT. This chain uses TRBV5-4 with TRBJ1-6; D is unclear. CDR3 length equals 13 residues. CDR1 SGHNT and CDR2 YYREEE come from the germline V gene (reference sequence). The germline V and J ends were trimmed by 5 bases and 10 bases, with 13 bases remaining between them.

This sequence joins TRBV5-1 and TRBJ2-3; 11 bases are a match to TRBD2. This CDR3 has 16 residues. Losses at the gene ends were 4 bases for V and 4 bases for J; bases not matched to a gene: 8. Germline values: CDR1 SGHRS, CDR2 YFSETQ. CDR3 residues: CASSDSSGRRADTQYF. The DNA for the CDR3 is TGCGCCAGCAGCGATTCTAGCGGGAGGAGAGCAGATACGCAGTATTTT.

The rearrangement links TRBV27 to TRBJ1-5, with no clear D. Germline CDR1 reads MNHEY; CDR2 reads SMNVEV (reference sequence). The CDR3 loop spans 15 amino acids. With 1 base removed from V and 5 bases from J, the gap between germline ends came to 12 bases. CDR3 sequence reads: CASSLLGGVYQPQHF. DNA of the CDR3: TGTGCCAGCAGTTTATTAGGCGGGGTTTATCAGCCCCAGCATTTT.

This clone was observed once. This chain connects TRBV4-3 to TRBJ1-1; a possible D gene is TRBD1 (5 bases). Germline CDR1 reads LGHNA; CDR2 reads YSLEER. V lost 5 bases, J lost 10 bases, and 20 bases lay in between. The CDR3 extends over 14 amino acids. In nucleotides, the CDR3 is TGCGCCAGCAGCTCAAGGGGCAGGGAGGGGAGAGCTTTCTTT. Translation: CASSSRGREGRAFF.